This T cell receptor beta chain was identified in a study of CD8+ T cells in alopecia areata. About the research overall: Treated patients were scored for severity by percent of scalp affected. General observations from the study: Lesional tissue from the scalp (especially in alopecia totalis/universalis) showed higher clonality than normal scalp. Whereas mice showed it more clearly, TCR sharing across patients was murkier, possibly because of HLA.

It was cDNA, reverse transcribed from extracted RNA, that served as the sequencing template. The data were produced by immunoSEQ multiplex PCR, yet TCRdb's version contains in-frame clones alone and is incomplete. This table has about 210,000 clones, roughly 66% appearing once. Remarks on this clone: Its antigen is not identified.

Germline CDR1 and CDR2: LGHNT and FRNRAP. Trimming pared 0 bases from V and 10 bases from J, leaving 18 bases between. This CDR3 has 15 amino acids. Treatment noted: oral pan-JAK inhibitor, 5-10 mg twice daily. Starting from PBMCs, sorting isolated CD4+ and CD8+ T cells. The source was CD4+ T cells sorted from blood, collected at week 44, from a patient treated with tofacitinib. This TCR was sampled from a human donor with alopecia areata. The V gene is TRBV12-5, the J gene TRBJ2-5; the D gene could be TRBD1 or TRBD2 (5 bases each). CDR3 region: CASGLVNGTKRSQYF. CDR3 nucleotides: TGTGCTAGTGGTTTGGTAAATGGGACCAAGAGGAGCCAGTACTTC.